These T cell receptor beta chains were read from a single sample in a study of blood T cell repertoires in COVID-19. The table came from immunoSEQ multiplex PCR; TCRdb's copy has only in-frame clones and leaves some out. This sample yields 100,000 to 120,000 clones, of which 88% are seen a single time; 3% to 3.5% belongs to the top ten. Sequencing was done on a sample of peripheral blood. The receptors stem from a woman in her fifties or sixties with acute or convalescent COVID-19. CDR3s include the opening cysteine and the closing phenylalanine or tryptophan. A D gene is named only where the DNA matches it firmly. Clone size appears in some rows only: once, few, many, or a class for an expanded clone.

D	size	V	J	CDR3	DNA
NA	NA	TRBV5-1	TRBJ2-7	CASSSRDPGNYEQYF	TGCGCCAGCAGCTCCAGGGATCCGGGCAACTACGAGCAGTACTTC
TRBD2	NA	TRBV29-1	TRBJ2-5	CSVEDPRAGGGSAQYF	TGCAGCGTTGAGGACCCCCGGGCGGGAGGAGGTTCGGCCCAGTACTTC
TRBD1	once	TRBV2	TRBJ1-5	CASISDREDQPQHF	TGTGCCAGCATCTCGGACAGGGAGGATCAGCCCCAGCATTTT
TRBD2	NA	TRBV7-8	TRBJ2-7	CASSPGTSGRVGYEQYF	TGTGCCAGCAGCCCCGGGACTAGCGGGAGGGTCGGCTACGAGCAGTACTTC
TRBD1	once	TRBV5-6	TRBJ1-2	CASSTVQGRHYGYTF	TGTGCCAGCAGCACCGTACAGGGGAGGCACTATGGCTACACCTTC
NA	NA	TRBV24-1	TRBJ1-3	CATSDPDRYSGNTIYF	TGTGCCACCAGTGATCCCGACAGATACTCTGGAAACACCATATATTTT
TRBD1	once	TRBV3-1/TRBV3-2	TRBJ2-2	CASSPDRVPGELFF	TGTGCCAGCAGCCCAGACAGGGTCCCGGGGGAGCTGTTTTTT
TRBD1	NA	TRBV5-1	TRBJ2-3	CASSLGQGWTDTQYF	TGCGCCAGCAGCTTGGGACAGGGGTGGACAGATACGCAGTATTTT
TRBD2	once	TRBV7-8	TRBJ2-7	CASSERLALLHEQYF	TGTGCCAGCAGCGAAAGACTAGCGCTTCTGCACGAGCAGTACTTC
NA	NA	TRBV29-1	TRBJ1-1	CSVEWTAEAFF	TGCAGCGTTGAATGGACAGCCGAAGCTTTCTTT
NA	NA	TRBV5-8	TRBJ1-3	CASSLRSAGNTIYF	TGTGCCAGCAGCTTGCGGAGTGCTGGAAACACCATATATTTT